This T cell receptor (beta chain) emerged from a study of lymphopenia after photon versus proton radiotherapy (dated by TCRdb to the late 2010s). About the investigation overall: Photon and proton radiation therapy were compared by the study for their immunological effects in patients with gastrointestinal tumors who developed high-grade lymphopenia. The cohort comprised about 20 patients with gastrointestinal tumors who received either photon or proton therapy and then developed lymphopenia. The goal of the study was to characterize the differences between the two radiation modalities in how they affect the immune system. The paper's findings and limits, for the study overall: After the lymphocyte count nadir, photon-treated repertoires showed oligoclonal expansion, especially of CD8+ Temra cells, which drove the drop in diversity. The survival association was assessed only in patients who died, and better survival with proton therapy was presented by the authors as a possibility rather than a demonstrated result. During treatment, patients who received photon therapy lost naive T cells and TCR diversity and gained effector/memory populations, whereas patients who received proton therapy remained relatively stable. Across the cohort, a larger post-nadir drop in TCR diversity was inversely correlated with overall survival time among patients who died.

Compared with germline, V lacks 0 bases and J lacks 0 bases; bases without a gene match: 2. The cysteine opens and the phenylalanine closes a CDR3 of 16 amino acids. Only CDR3 DNA remains: 48 bases, in frame from the first base. Via the germline V gene, CDR1 is SGHRS and CDR2 YFSETQ. Receptors were amplified or captured by the immunoSEQ multiplex PCR assay. T cell repertoires were profiled by deep sequencing of rearranged TCR beta loci, alongside multiparametric flow cytometry. TCRdb re-hosts the immuneACCESS table, in-frame sequences only. Its copies lack some clones; in the studies checked, an unresolved V gene accounts for under half of them, and the cause for the rest is not known. The sample includes roughly 49,000 clones, with roughly 90% observed a single time. The ten largest clonotypes hold roughly 18% of the sample. Note on this clone: The antigen this receptor binds is unknown. No quality values exist for individual bases; no much larger clone is one base distant.

The clonotype comes from a middle-aged woman with cholangiocarcinoma. The receptor chain draws on TRBV5-1 and TRBJ1-1, with 10 middle bases fitting TRBD1. Sample: peripheral blood, taken from a patient treated with photon-based radiotherapy. The DNA sequence is given as TGCGCCAGCAGCTTGGGGGACAGGGGCATGAACACTGAAGCTTTCTTT. This encodes CASSLGDRGMNTEAFF.